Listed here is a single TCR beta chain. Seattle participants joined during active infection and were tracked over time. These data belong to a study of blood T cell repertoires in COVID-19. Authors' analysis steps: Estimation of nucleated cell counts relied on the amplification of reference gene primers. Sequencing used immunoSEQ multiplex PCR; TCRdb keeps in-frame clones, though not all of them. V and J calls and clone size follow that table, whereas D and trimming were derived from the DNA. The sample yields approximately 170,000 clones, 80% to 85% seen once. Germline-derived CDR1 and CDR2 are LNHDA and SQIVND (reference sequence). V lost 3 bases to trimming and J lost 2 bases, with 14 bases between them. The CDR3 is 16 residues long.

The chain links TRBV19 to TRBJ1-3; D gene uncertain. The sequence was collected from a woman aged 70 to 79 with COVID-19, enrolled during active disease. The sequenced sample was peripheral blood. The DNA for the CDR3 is TGTGCCAGTAGTATTTCGTTTGCGGGTACTGGAAACACCATATATTTT. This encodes CASSISFAGTGNTIYF.